The 3 T cell receptor beta chains listed next were all sequenced from one sample in a study of CD8 T cells in Susac syndrome. Random hexamers served to reverse transcribe roughly 0.45 to 1 ug RNA. TCRdb called the immunoSEQ multiplex PCR reads again in MiXCR, with one record for every CDR3 protein. The table records 100,000 to 150,000 distinct CDR3 sequences, about 95% of them present only once. The sample comprised CD8+ T cells from PBMCs. These receptors originate from a human donor with Susac syndrome.

This chain connects TRBV9 to TRBJ2-6; D may be TRBD1 (6 bases). This CDR3 contains 17 residues. With 4 bases removed from V and 0 bases from J, the gap between germline ends came to 14 bases. Germline CDR1 and CDR2: SGDLS and YYNGEE. CDR3 DNA: TGTGCCAGCAGCACCGGACAGCCCGACTCTGGGGCCAACGTCCTGACTTTC. This gives the protein CASSTGQPDSGANVLTF. The complete variable domain, with remaining parts taken from reference TRBV9 and TRBJ2-6, reads DSGVTQTPKHLITATGQRVTLRCSPRSGDLSVYWYQQSLDQGLQFLIQYYNGEERAKGNILERFSAQQFPDLHSELNLSSLELGDSALYFCASSTGQPDSGANVLTFGAGSRLTVL.

The chain combines TRBV28 with TRBJ2-5; 14 bases align to TRBD2. This CDR3 contains 16 residues. J was trimmed by 2 bases and V by 5 bases; bases with no gene match: 4. CDR1 and CDR2 (germline): MDHEN, SYDVKM. The chain's CDR3 is CASSRLAGGYQETQYF. CDR3 coding DNA: TGTGCCAGCAGTCGACTAGCGGGGGGGTATCAAGAGACCCAGTACTTC.

The rearrangement joins TRBV29-1 to TRBJ1-1; tentative D call: TRBD1 (5 bases). The V end lost 3 bases, the J end lost 0 bases, and 11 bases lay between the germline ends. CDR1 is SQVTM and CDR2 is ANQGSEA in the germline V gene. CDR3 length: 14 residues. CDR3: CSVDLGGVNTEAFF. CDR3 nucleotides: TGCAGCGTTGACTTGGGGGGAGTGAACACTGAAGCTTTCTTT.